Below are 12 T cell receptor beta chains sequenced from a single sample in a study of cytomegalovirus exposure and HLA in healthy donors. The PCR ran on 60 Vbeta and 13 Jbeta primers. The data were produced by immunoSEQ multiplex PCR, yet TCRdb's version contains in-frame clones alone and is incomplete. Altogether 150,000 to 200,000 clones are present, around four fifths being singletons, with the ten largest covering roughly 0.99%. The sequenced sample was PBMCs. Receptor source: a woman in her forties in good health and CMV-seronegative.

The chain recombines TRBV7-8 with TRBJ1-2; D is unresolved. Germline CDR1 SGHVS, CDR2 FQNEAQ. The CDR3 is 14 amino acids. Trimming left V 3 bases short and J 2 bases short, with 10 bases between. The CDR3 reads CASSLPAGNYGYTF. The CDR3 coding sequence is TGTGCCAGCAGCTTGCCCGCGGGGAACTATGGCTACACCTTC.

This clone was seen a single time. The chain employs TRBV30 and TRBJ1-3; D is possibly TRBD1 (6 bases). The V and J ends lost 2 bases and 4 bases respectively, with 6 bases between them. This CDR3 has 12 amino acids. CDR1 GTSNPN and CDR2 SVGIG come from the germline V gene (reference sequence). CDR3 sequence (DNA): TGTGCCTGGAGTAGGGGGGGAAACACCATATATTTT. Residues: CAWSRGGNTIYF.

CDR3 amino acids: CASSKVTGTPNTEAFF. The CDR3 coding sequence is TGTGCCAGCAGCAAAGTTACAGGGACACCGAACACTGAAGCTTTCTTT. The chain is built from TRBV7-2 and TRBJ1-1; weak D call: TRBD1 (6 bases). Trimming took 5 bases from V and 1 from J, leaving 17 bases between them. The CDR3 has 16 amino acids. Germline CDR1 reads SGHTA; CDR2 reads FQGNSA.

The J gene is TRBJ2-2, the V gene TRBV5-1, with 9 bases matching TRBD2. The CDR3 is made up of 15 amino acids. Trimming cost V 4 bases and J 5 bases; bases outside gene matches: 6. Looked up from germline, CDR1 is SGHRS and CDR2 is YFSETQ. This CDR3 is CASSTGLAQTGELFF. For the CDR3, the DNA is TGCGCCAGCAGCACCGGACTAGCGCAGACCGGGGAGCTGTTTTTT.

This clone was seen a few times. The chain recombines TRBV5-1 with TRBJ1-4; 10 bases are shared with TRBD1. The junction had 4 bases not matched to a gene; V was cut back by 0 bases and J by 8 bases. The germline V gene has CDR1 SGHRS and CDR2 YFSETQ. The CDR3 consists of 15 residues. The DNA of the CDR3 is TGCGCCAGCAGCTTGGGTGGGACAGGGGAAGAAAAACTGTTTTTT. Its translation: CASSLGGTGEEKLFF.

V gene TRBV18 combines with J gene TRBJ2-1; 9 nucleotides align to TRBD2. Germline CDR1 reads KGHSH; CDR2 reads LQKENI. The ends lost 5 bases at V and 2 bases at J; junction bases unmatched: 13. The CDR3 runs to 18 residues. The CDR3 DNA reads TGTGCCAGCTCAACGACGGTTAGCGGGAGTCGGACCTACAATGAGCAGTTCTTC. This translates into CASSTTVSGSRTYNEQFF.

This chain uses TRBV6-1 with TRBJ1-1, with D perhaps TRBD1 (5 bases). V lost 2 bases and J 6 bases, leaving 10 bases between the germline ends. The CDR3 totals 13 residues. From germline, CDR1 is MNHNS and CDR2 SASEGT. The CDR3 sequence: CASSEYRHPEAFF. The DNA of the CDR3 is TGTGCCAGCAGTGAATACAGGCACCCTGAAGCTTTCTTT.

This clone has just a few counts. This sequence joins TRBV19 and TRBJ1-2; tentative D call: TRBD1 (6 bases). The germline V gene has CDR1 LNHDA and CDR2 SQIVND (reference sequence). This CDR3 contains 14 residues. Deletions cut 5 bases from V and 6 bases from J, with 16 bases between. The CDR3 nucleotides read TGTGCCAGTAGTTTCAGGGGTAGTGGTGATGGCTACACCTTC. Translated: CASSFRGSGDGYTF.

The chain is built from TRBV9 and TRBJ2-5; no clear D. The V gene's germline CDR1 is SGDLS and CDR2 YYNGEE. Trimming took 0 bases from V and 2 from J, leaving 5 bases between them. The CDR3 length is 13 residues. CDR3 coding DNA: TGTGCCAGCAGCGTAGGGGCTCAAGAGACCCAGTACTTC. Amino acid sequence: CASSVGAQETQYF.

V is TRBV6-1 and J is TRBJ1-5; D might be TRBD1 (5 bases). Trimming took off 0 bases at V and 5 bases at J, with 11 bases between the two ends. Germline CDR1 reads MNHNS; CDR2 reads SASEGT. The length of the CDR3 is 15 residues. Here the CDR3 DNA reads TGTGCCAGCAGTGAAGCGGTGGGGGGGGATCAGCCCCAGCATTTT. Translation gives CASSEAVGGDQPQHF.

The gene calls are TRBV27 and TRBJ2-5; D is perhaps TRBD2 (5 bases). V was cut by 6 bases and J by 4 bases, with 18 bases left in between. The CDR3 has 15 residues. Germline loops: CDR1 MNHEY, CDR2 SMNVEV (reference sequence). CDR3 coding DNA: TGTGCCAGCAGCCGAACCTTGGGAGAACTAGAGACCCAGTACTTC. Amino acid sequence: CASSRTLGELETQYF.

The CDR3 nucleotides read TGTGCCAGCAGCCGGGTCGGCGGGTCCTACGAGCAGTACTTC. It is translated as CASSRVGGSYEQYF. The genes are TRBV9 and TRBJ2-7; D is possibly TRBD2 (5 bases). V was cut by 4 bases and J by 1 base, with 12 bases left in between. The CDR3 loop spans 14 amino acids. The germline gives CDR1 SGDLS, CDR2 YYNGEE. The whole variable domain, remainder taken from reference TRBV9 and TRBJ2-7, is DSGVTQTPKHLITATGQRVTLRCSPRSGDLSVYWYQQSLDQGLQFLIQYYNGEERAKGNILERFSAQQFPDLHSELNLSSLELGDSALYFCASSRVGGSYEQYFGPGTRLTVT.